Following are 6 T cell receptor gamma chains from one sample sequenced in a study of human gamma delta and Vdelta1 T cells. TCRdb used CATT to re-call clones from the PCR reads. The data contain some 400 gamma-chain clones, roughly 4.1% of them singletons. Sequenced input: differentiated CD27- Vdelta1 gamma-delta T cells from blood. The receptor source for this set is a human donor in good health.

This clone is termed medium-sized. TCRdb attributes to this sequence the protein of a much larger clone, which differs from the DNA translation at residue 8; a read error is likely, and the protein displayed is translated from the DNA. V usage is TRGV4 and J usage is TRGJ1 or TRGJ2. Per germline, CDR1 EGSTGY and CDR2 YDSYTSSV. V shed 4 bases, J shed 10 bases, and the junction held 7 bases outside the gene matches. The CDR3 contains 11 residues. CDR3 sequence (DNA): TGTGCCACCTGGGACGCAGTAAAGAAACTCTTT. Its translation is CATWDAVKKLF.

A few counts support this clone. TCRdb has a much larger clone's protein, which differs at residue 8 from the translation of this DNA, likely because of a read error; what is shown is the protein translated from the DNA. V is TRGV9 and J is TRGJ1 or TRGJ2. Unmatched junction bases numbered 6, after V lost 1 base and J lost 12 bases. In germline, CDR1 is GITISATS, CDR2 ISYDGTV (reference sequence). This CDR3 is 11 amino acids long. The CDR3 region has the DNA TGTGCCTTGTGGGAGGTTGGCACGAAACTCTTT. Its protein product is CALWEVGTKLF.

By share, this clone counts as medium-sized. A far bigger clonotype differs at one base, so this is likely a read error. Different DNA sequences within this sample yield the same CDR3. The gene calls are TRGV5 and TRGJ1 or TRGJ2. The germline CDR1 and CDR2 sequences are VINAFY and YDVSNSKD. CDR3 length equals 13 residues. This chain's CDR3 is CATWEKPGHKKLF. CDR3 in DNA: TGTGCCACCTGGGAGAAGCCAGGGCATAAGAAACTATTT.

This clone is termed medium-sized (0.01 to 0.1%). A far larger clone is one base from this, pointing to a likely read error. This sequence joins TRGV5 and TRGJ1 or TRGJ2. CDR1 is VINAFY and CDR2 is YDVSNSKD in the germline V gene. V was pared by 4 bases and J by 8 bases, with 11 bases of the junction left unmatched. The CDR3 runs to 13 residues. The CDR3 DNA reads TGTGCCACCTGGGAGAAGGCAGGGCATAAGAAACTCTTT. Translated: CATWEKAGHKKLF.

This clone was counted a few times. Other DNA sequences in this specimen translate into the identical CDR3. J is TRGJ1 or TRGJ2 and V is TRGV9. J gave up 10 bases and V 12 bases, and 15 bases lay outside the gene matches. The germline V gene has CDR1 GITISATS and CDR2 ISYDGTV (reference sequence). This CDR3 is built from 11 residues. The CDR3 loop reads CAGGDVGKKLF. CDR3 coding DNA: TGTGCCGGGGGTGATGTTGGCAAGAAACTCTTT.

With regard to this clone: Since a far larger clone is one base different, this is likely a read error. Other nucleotide sequences from this sample produce the same CDR3. The J gene is TRGJ1 or TRGJ2, the V gene TRGV9. V was clipped by 3 bases and J by 3 bases; unmatched bases: 8. The CDR3 runs to 14 residues. Germline loops: CDR1 GITISATS, CDR2 ISYDGTV (reference sequence). CDR3 nucleotides: TGTGCCTTGTGGGAGACCCTGGTTTATTATAAGAAACTCTTT. Its protein is CALWETLVYYKKLF.